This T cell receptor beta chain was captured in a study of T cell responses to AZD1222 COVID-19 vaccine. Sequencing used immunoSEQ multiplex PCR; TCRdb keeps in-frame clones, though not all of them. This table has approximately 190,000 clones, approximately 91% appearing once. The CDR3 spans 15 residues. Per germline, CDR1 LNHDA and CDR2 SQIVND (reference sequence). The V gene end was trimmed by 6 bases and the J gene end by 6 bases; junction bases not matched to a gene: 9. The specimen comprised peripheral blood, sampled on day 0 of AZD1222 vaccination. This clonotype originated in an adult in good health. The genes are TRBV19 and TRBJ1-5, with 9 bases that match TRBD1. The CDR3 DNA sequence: TGTGCCAGTAGGAACACAGGGGGCGCGGGTCAGCCCCAGCATTTT. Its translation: CASRNTGGAGQPQHF.